There are many counts of the clone carrying this T cell receptor (beta chain). Its antigen is still unknown. Amplification of TCR beta CDR3 regions was performed using RNA transcripts as template. HTBI primers drove first-round RT-PCR of the TCR CDR3. A single record per CDR3 protein comes from TCRdb applying MiXCR to the multiplex PCR reads. The table records over 150,000 distinct CDR3 sequences, about a sixth of them present only once. This sample is drawn from a study of T cells in Graves' hyperthyroidism and ophthalmopathy. The overall study: Before any treatment, at initial diagnosis, peripheral blood was collected.

Investigators excluded patients with uncontrolled infection, other autoimmune disease, pregnancy or lactation. Germline values: CDR1 SEHNR, CDR2 FQNEAQ (reference sequence). This CDR3 has 12 residues. V lost 5 bases and J lost 7, with 9 bases in between. Study findings and constraints: Blood shared most expanded thyroid clonotypes above 0.001. Median prediction lead before ophthalmopathy onset was 5 to 7.5 months with the model.

The TCR sequence derives from a woman between 50 and 59 years old with Graves' hyperthyroidism. Sample: blood. The rearrangement uses TRBV7-9 and TRBJ2-1; D unresolved. CDR3 bases: TGTGCCAGCAGCACCGTCACTAATGAGCAGTTCTTC. Translated: CASSTVTNEQFF.